Listed below are T cell receptor beta chains from one sample, sequenced in a study of regulatory T cells in long-lasting Graves disease. TCRdb recomputed calls from the multiplex PCR reads with MiXCR, one row per CDR3 protein. The table lists some 200,000 distinct CDR3 sequences, roughly 18% of them singletons, with around 11% in the top ten. These same data were also listed under a study on T cells in Graves' hyperthyroidism and ophthalmopathy.

The material was peripheral blood mononuclear cells (PBMCs), obtained at new diagnosis, from a patient treated with antithyroid drugs. The receptors stem from a woman aged 30 to 39 with Graves disease. CDR3s include the opening cysteine and the closing phenylalanine or tryptophan. D genes are given only for firm matches.

>TRBV6-2/TRBV6-3|TRBJ1-6|-
CASLLFRGFLSPLHF
>TRBV9|TRBJ2-3|TRBD2
CASSVAPGGGVTDTQYF
>TRBV7-8|TRBJ1-3|-
CASSPDWDTIYF
>TRBV5-1|TRBJ2-5|TRBD1
CASSSRTGGFRETQYF
>TRBV11-2|TRBJ2-2|TRBD2
CASALAGGLTGELFF
>TRBV30|TRBJ2-7|TRBD1
CAWSVGQGVRYEQYF
>TRBV2|TRBJ2-1|-
CASSEGPSWFF
>TRBV20-1|TRBJ2-3|TRBD2
CALGQAGVTDTQYF
>TRBV18|TRBJ2-7|TRBD1
CASSPAFLDRGNEQYF
>TRBV20-1|TRBJ2-7|TRBD2
CSARLAGGGYEQYF
>TRBV3-1|TRBJ1-1|-
CASSPTGAGVTEAFF
>TRBV5-1|TRBJ1-4|-
CASSDWNNEKLFF
>TRBV7-8|TRBJ2-1|-
CASSAPVGGPPRQFF
>TRBV5-5|TRBJ2-3|TRBD2
CASSYLAGGSDTQYF
>TRBV15|TRBJ2-5|-
CATSDPDPVETQYF
>TRBV12-3/TRBV12-4|TRBJ1-4|-
CASNWGGSSEKLFF
>TRBV24-1|TRBJ1-5|-
CATSDRGVGVGNQPQHF
>TRBV6-1|TRBJ2-1|-
CASSWTHSSYNEQFF
>TRBV10-3|TRBJ2-1|TRBD2
CAISLTSVLNNEQFF
>TRBV28|TRBJ1-2|-
CASSPRNYGYTF
>TRBV20-1|TRBJ1-2|TRBD1
CSARGRAGGYGYTF
>TRBV29-1|TRBJ1-2|-
CSVYTGLYGYTF
>TRBV6-1|TRBJ2-5|TRBD1
CASSASDRGGKTQYF
>TRBV9|TRBJ2-7|-
CASSVGQEISYEQYF